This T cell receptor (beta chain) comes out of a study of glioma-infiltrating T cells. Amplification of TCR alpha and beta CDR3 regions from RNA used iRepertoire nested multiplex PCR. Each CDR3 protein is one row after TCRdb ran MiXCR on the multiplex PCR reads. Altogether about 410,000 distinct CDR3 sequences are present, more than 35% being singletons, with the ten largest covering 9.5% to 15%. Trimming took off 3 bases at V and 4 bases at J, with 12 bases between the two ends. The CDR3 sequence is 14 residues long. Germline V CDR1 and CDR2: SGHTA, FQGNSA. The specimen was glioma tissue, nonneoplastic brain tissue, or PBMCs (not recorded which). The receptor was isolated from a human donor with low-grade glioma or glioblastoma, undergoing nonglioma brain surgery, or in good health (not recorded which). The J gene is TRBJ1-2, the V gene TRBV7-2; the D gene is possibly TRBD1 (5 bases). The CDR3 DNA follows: TGTGCCAGCAGCTTCCCCGGGACCCCCTATGGCTACACCTTC. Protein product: CASSFPGTPYGYTF.